Sequencing of this TCR beta chain was carried out in a study of T cells after yellow fever vaccination. Trimming took off 2 bases at V and 4 bases at J, with 12 bases between the two ends. This CDR3 has 14 amino acids. The germline V gene encodes CDR1 LGHNT and CDR2 FRNRAP. Comment on this clonotype: Its antigen is still unknown.

Overall study findings and caveats: Most clones from primary vaccination were detected again post-booster (just over 95% CD4, roughly 90% CD8).

A single record per CDR3 protein comes from TCRdb applying MiXCR to the 5' RACE reads. This sample has 450,000 to 550,000 distinct CDR3 sequences, with less than 25% found just once. This clonotype originated in a man between 18 and 35 years old who received the YFV17D yellow fever vaccine. The chain carries TRBV12-5 and TRBJ2-7, with D perhaps matching TRBD2 (5 bases). Sequencing used PBMCs, obtained roughly 20 days after the first yellow fever vaccination. CDR3 protein: CASGLSRTGYEQYV. CDR3 nucleotide sequence: TGTGCTAGTGGTTTGTCCCGGACTGGATACGAGCAGTACGTC.